This T cell receptor beta chain stems from a study of T cell responses to AZD1222 COVID-19 vaccine. Broader study findings: Rises in breadth and depth of Spike-specific TCRs came after two AZD1222 doses. White British donors predominated, females outnumbered males, and clonal diversity was possibly underestimated.

Some clones are missing from TCRdb's copy, which holds only in-frame ones; the method was immunoSEQ multiplex PCR. The sample contains roughly 40,000 clones, around 91% of which appear only once. Germline lookup yields CDR1 MNHEY and CDR2 SVGAGI. The CDR3 loop spans 15 amino acids. J lost 6 bases, V lost 6 bases, and 8 bases had no gene match. Concerning this clone: Its antigen is still unknown.

The sequences come from peripheral blood, collected 28 days after the second AZD1222 dose. The receptor was isolated from an adult who received the AZD1222 COVID-19 vaccine. This chain joins TRBV6-5 and TRBJ1-6, with 7 nucleotides matching TRBD1. The CDR3 coding sequence is TGTGCCAGCAGAGTCTCGACAGGGTCTAATTCACCCCTCCACTTT. It yields the protein CASRVSTGSNSPLHF.